This T cell receptor beta chain was sequenced during a study of blood T cell repertoires in COVID-19. Study-level background: Donors in the United States, Italy and Spain gave samples during acute or convalescent COVID-19. Sources were T cells, B-cell-depleted T cells, or PBMCs; the material itself was cDNA or gDNA.

Regarding this clone: At one of its ends the junction is not consistent with the germline gene, which may arise from a read error.

The CDR3 has 15 residues. Looked up from germline, CDR1 is SSHAT and CDR2 is FNYEAQ (reference sequence). Libraries were prepared by immunoSEQ multiplex PCR; TCRdb keeps only in-frame clonotypes and omits some of them. This table holds about 160,000 clones, roughly nine tenths found once. The sequenced sample was peripheral blood. The genes are TRBV7-7 and TRBJ2-1; TRBD2 might be the D (7 bases). The clonotype originates from a woman aged 55-69 years with active or convalescent COVID-19. In DNA, the CDR3 is TGTGCTAGCAGCTTAGTGGGAGGGGGATATAGTGAGCAGTTCTTC. It codes for CASSLVGGGYSEQFF.